This T cell receptor (beta chain) derives from a study of technical replicates of blood from a handful of donors. The protocol was immunoSEQ multiplex PCR, while the TCRdb copy is restricted to in-frame clones and leaves out a portion. The sample shows tens of thousands of clones, approximately 91% of them seen only once. Trimming stripped 1 base from V and 2 bases from J, with 12 bases between. The CDR3 covers 17 residues. The germline V gene has CDR1 LGHNA and CDR2 YSLEER. The chain is built from TRBV4-3 and TRBJ2-6, with D tentatively TRBD2 (6 bases). Source material: PBMCs. This clonotype was obtained from a human donor in good health. Some clones in this sample may be carry-over from other donors' samples. CDR3 protein: CASSQGGGYAGANVLTF. The CDR3 region has the DNA TGCGCCAGCAGCCAAGGAGGAGGGTATGCTGGGGCCAACGTCCTGACTTTC.